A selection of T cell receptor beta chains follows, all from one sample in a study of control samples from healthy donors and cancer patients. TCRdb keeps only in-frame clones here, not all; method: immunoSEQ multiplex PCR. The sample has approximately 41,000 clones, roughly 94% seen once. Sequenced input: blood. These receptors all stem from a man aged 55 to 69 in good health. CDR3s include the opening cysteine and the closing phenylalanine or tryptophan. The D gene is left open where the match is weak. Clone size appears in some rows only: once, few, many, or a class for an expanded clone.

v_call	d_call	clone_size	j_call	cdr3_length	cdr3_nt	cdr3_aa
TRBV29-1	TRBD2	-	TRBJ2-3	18	TGCAGCGTTAACCCCCAAATATTGGCGGGAGGCCGAACAGATACGCAGTATTTT	CSVNPQILAGGRTDTQYF
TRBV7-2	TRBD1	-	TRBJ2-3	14	TGTGCCAGCAGCTTAGCTAGACAGGGCGGTACGCAGTATTTT	CASSLARQGGTQYF
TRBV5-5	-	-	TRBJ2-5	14	TGTGCCAGCAGCTCGGGACTCTTATGGGAGACCCAGTACTTC	CASSSGLLWETQYF
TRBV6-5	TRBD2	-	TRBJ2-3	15	TGTGCCAGCAGATTTGGACTAGCGGGAGGAGATACGCAGTATTTT	CASRFGLAGGDTQYF
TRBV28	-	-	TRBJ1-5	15	TGTGCCAGCAGTCCATGGACGGTTAGCAATCAGCCCCAGCATTTT	CASSPWTVSNQPQHF
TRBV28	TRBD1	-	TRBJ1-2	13	TGTGCCAGCAGCAGGACAGGGACCTATGGCTACACCTTC	CASSRTGTYGYTF
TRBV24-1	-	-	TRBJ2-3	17	TGTGCCACCAGTGATTTGATTGGCAGGAGGGGGCCAGATACGCAGTATTTT	CATSDLIGRRGPDTQYF
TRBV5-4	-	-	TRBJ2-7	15	TGTGCCAGCAGCTTGGGACTAGGAGATACCTACGAGCAGTACTTC	CASSLGLGDTYEQYF
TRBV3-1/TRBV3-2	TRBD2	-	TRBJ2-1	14	TGTGCCAGCAGGGATAGCGGGACCTACAATGAGCAGTTCTTC	CASRDSGTYNEQFF
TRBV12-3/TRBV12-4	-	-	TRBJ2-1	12	TGTGCCAGCAGTCGAGGGGGCAATGAGCAGTTCTTC	CASSRGGNEQFF
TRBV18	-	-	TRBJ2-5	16	TGTGCCAGCTCACCACCGGAAGGAGTTTTCCAAGAGACCCAGTACTTC	CASSPPEGVFQETQYF
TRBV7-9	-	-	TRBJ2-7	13	TGTGCCAGCAGGTCGAGGGGTTCCTACGAGCAGTACTTC	CASRSRGSYEQYF
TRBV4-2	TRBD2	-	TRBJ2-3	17	TGTGCCAGCAGCCAAGTGGGGCAGACTAGCGGCACAGATACGCAGTATTTT	CASSQVGQTSGTDTQYF
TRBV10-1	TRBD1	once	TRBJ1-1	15	TGCGCCAGCAGTCGTTCACAGGGGGCGGGCACTGAAGCTTTCTTT	CASSRSQGAGTEAFF
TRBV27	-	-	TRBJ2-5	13	TGTGCCAGCAGTTTCGTTGGGGAAGAGACCCAGTACTTC	CASSFVGEETQYF
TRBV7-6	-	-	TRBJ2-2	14	TGTGCCAGCAGCTTGTCGGGAAGGACCGGGGAGCTGTTTTTT	CASSLSGRTGELFF
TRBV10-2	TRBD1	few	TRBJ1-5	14	TGCGCCAGCAGCTGGACAGGGGGCGATCAGCCCCAGCATTTT	CASSWTGGDQPQHF
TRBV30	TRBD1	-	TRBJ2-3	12	TGTGCCTGGAGTGTACAGGGGGATACGCAGTATTTT	CAWSVQGDTQYF
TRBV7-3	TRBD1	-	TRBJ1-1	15	TGTGCCAGCAGCGTACTAGGGGGCGCGGGCACTGAAGCTTTCTTT	CASSVLGGAGTEAFF
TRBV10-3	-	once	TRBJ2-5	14	TGTGCCATCAGTGCCGGTTTGGGACGGGAGACCCAGTACTTC	CAISAGLGRETQYF
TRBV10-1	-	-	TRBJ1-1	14	TGCGCCAGCAGTGATGGGGACCCGGGGGCTGAAGCTTTCTTT	CASSDGDPGAEAFF
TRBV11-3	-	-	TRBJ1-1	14	TGTGCCAGCAACGGGGGAATCGGGAACACTGAAGCTTTCTTT	CASNGGIGNTEAFF
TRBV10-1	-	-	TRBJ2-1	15	TGCGCCAGCAGCCGAGGGCTGCAGCCGTACAATGAGCAGTTCTTC	CASSRGLQPYNEQFF
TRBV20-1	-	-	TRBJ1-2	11	TGCAGTGCTAGAGAATCAGTCTCCTACACCTTC	CSARESVSYTF
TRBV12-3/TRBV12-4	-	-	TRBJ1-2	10	TGTGCCAGCAGTTTTACGGAAACCGACTTC	CASSFTETDF
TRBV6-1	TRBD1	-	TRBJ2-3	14	TGTGCCAGCAGTGACAGGGGGAGCACAGATACGCAGTATTTT	CASSDRGSTDTQYF
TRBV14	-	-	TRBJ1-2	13	TGTGCCAGCAGCCAAGAGCCCGGTTATGGCTACACCTTC	CASSQEPGYGYTF
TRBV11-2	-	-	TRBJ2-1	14	TGTGCCAGCAGCTTAGTGGGACAACCCAATGAGCAGTTCTTC	CASSLVGQPNEQFF
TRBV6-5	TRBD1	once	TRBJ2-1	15	TGTGCCAGCAGCCCAGAACAGGGGGTTTACAATGAGCAGTTCTTC	CASSPEQGVYNEQFF
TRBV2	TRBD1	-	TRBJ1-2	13	TGTGCCAGCAGCCGACAGGGGGCTTATGGCTACACCTTC	CASSRQGAYGYTF
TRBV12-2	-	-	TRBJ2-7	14	TGTGCAAGTCGCTTTCATAGCGGGCACTACGAGCAGTACTTC	CASRFHSGHYEQYF
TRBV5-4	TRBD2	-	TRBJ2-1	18	TGTGCCAGCAGCACCTGGACTAGCGGGAGGAGGTCCTACAATGAGCAGTTCTTC	CASSTWTSGRRSYNEQFF
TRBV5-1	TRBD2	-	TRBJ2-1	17	TGCGCCAGCAGCTTGGCCGAGACTAGCAGCGGCGTGGATGAGCAGTTCTTC	CASSLAETSSGVDEQFF
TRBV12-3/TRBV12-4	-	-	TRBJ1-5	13	TGTGCCAGCAGTTTAGCCCCCAATCAGCCCCAGCATTTT	CASSLAPNQPQHF
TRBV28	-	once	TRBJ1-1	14	TGTGCCAGCAGTTCCGGGGCCATGAACACTGAAGCTTTCTTT	CASSSGAMNTEAFF
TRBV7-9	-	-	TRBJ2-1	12	TGTGCCAGCAGTTCACTTGGGGGGGAGCAGTTCTTC	CASSSLGGEQFF
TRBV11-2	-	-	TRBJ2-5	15	TGTGCCAGCAGCTTAACTCCCCGAGGACAAGAGACCCAGTACTTC	CASSLTPRGQETQYF
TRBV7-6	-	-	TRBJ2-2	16	TGTGCCAGCAGCTTAGGGGCCCCCGGGTTTACCGGGGAGCTGTTTTTT	CASSLGAPGFTGELFF
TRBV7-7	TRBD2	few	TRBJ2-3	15	TGTGCTAGCAGCTTAAGTAGGACTAGCGGAGATACGCAGTATTTT	CASSLSRTSGDTQYF
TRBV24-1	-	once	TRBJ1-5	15	TGTGCCACCAGTGGTCCAGGGCCGCTTGATCAGCCCCAGCATTTT	CATSGPGPLDQPQHF
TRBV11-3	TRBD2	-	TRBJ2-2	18	TGTGCCAGCAGCTCCTCCCCCGGACTAGCGGAGGGGCACCGGGGAGCTGTTTTT	CASSSSPGLAEGHRGAVF
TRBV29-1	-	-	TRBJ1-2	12	TGCAGCGTTGAGTCGGGAGGGGCTGGCTACACCTTC	CSVESGGAGYTF
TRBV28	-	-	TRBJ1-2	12	TGTGCCAGCAGTTTAGGCGGGGACGGCTACACCTTC	CASSLGGDGYTF
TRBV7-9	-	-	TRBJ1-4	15	TGTGCCAGCAGCATGACAGGCGAAGGGCGTGAAAAACTGTTTTTT	CASSMTGEGREKLFF
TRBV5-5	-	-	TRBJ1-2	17	TGTGCCAGCAGCCCGAGAGTAGGGGGTTTGATCAACTATGGCTACACCTTC	CASSPRVGGLINYGYTF
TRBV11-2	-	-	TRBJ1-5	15	TGTGCCAGCAGCACCTATACTGGACACAATCAGCCCCAGCATTTT	CASSTYTGHNQPQHF
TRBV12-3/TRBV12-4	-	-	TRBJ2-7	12	TGTGCCAGCACCCCAGGCGGCTACGAGCAGTACTTC	CASTPGGYEQYF
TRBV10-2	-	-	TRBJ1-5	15	TGCGCCAGCCAACTAGCTCTCTCGACGGGTCAGCCCCAGCATTTT	CASQLALSTGQPQHF
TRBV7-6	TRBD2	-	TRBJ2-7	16	TGTGCCAGCAGCTTAGGTAGGGGACTAACTTCCTACGAGCAGTACTTC	CASSLGRGLTSYEQYF
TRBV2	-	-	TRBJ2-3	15	TGTGCCAGCCTGGGGGACTCATTGGCGACAGATACGCAGTATTTT	CASLGDSLATDTQYF
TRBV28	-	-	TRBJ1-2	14	TGTGCCAGCAGTATCGCCAGGGGCGCACGGGGCTACACCTTC	CASSIARGARGYTF
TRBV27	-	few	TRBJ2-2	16	TGTGCCAGCAGCTCGGGACTTTTAGAGGGCACCGGGGAGCTGTTTTTT	CASSSGLLEGTGELFF
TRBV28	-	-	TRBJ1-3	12	TGTGCCAGCGGTGAGAATGGAAACACCATATATTTT	CASGENGNTIYF
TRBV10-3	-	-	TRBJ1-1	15	TGTGCCATCAGTGAGTCAGGACACGGGAACACTGAAGCTTTCTTT	CAISESGHGNTEAFF
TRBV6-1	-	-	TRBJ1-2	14	TGTGCCAGCAGTGAAGCGCGAGGGGGGGATGGCTACACCTTC	CASSEARGGDGYTF
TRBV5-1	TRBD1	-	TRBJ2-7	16	TGCGCCAGCAGCACTGGTGGGACAGGGGTTACCTACGAGCAGTACTTC	CASSTGGTGVTYEQYF
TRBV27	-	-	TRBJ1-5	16	TGTGCCAGCAGTTTAATGGGGTTCGTGGGCAATCAGCCCCAGCATTTT	CASSLMGFVGNQPQHF
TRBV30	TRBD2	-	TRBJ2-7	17	TGTGCCTGGACGGAGGGACTAGCGGGTCCTAACTCCTACGAGCAGTACTTC	CAWTEGLAGPNSYEQYF
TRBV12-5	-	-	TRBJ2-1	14	TGTGCTAGTGACTTAGGGGCTAACTACAATGAGCAGTTCTTC	CASDLGANYNEQFF
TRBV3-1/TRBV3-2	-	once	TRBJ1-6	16	TGTGCCAGCACACTCTCGCGGGGGACCCTGAATTCACCCCTCCACTTT	CASTLSRGTLNSPLHF